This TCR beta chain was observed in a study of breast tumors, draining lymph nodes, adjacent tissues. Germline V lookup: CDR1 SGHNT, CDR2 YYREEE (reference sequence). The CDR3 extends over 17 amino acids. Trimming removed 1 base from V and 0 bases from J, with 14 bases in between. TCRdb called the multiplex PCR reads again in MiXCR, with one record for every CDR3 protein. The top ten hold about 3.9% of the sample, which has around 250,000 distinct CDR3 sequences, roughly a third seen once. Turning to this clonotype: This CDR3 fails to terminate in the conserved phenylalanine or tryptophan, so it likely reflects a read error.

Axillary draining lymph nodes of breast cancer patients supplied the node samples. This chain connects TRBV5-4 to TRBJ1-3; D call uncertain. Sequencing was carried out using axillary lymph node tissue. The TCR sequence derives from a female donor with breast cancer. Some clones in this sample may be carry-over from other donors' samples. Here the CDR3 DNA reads TGTGCCAGCAGCTTGTGGCCAGTTACCGGCTCTGGAAACACCATATATTCT. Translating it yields CASSLWPVTGSGNTIYS.